One sample yielded the 20 T cell receptor beta chains listed below, sequenced in a study of identical twins' blood T cells. TCRdb ran MiXCR on the 5' RACE reads and lists one entry per CDR3 protein. The sample includes 300,000 to 450,000 distinct CDR3 sequences, about 28% of them seen just once. Sequencing was done on a sample of PBMCs. Receptor source: a woman aged 18-49 years in good health.

Note on this clonotype: One end of the junction varies from germline; a read error may be responsible. This chain uses TRBV6-2 or TRBV6-3 with TRBJ2-7; perhaps TRBD1 as D (5 bases). Germline V gene lookup returns CDR1 MNHEY and CDR2 SVGEGT. The CDR3 consists of 13 residues. The CDR3 nucleotides read TGTGCCAGTAGTTACCAGGACACCTACGAGCAGTACTTC. It specifies CASSYQDTYEQYF.

This clonotype appeared a few times. This rearrangement joins TRBV20-1 to TRBJ2-7, with D perhaps given as TRBD1 or TRBD2 (5 bases each). The CDR3 length is 12 residues. V was shortened by 8 bases and J by 4 bases, with 15 bases between the two germline ends. CDR1 and CDR2 (germline): DFQATT, SNEGSKA (reference sequence). In DNA form, the CDR3 reads TGCAGTATTCCCGGGGCCTCGTACGAGCAGTACTTC. Its translation: CSIPGASYEQYF.

In its sample, this clonotype was seen many times. The rearrangement uses TRBV29-1 and TRBJ1-1, with D maybe TRBD1 (5 bases). V was cut by 4 bases and J by 0 bases, with 15 bases left in between. This CDR3 has 15 residues. CDR1 is SQVTM and CDR2 is ANQGSEA in the germline V gene. The CDR3, as DNA: TGCAGCGTTGCCGCAGGGTGGGGGATGAACACTGAAGCTTTCTTT. Amino acid sequence: CSVAAGWGMNTEAFF. The full variable domain, completed using reference TRBV29-1 and TRBJ1-1, is SAVISQKPSRDICQRGTSLTIQCQVDSQVTMMFWYRQQPGQSLTLIATANQGSEATYESGFVIDKFPISRPNLTFSTLTVSNMSPEDSSIYLCSVAAGWGMNTEAFFGQGTRLTVV.

This clonotype showed up just a few times. The CDR3 region has the DNA TGTGCCAGTAGTAAGCTCCGGACAGGGAAAGAGACCCAGTACTTC. This encodes CASSKLRTGKETQYF. The rearrangement uses TRBV19 and TRBJ2-5; 8 bases fit TRBD1. With V trimmed by 4 bases and J by 3 bases, 7 bases remained unmatched. This CDR3 has 15 residues. Germline-derived CDR1 and CDR2 are LNHDA and SQIVND (reference sequence).

The CDR3 nucleotides read TGCAGTGCTAGAGATTCCACTGAAAAACTGTTTTTT. Residues: CSARDSTEKLFF. The chain carries TRBV20-1 and TRBJ1-4; D call uncertain. From germline, CDR1 is DFQATT and CDR2 SNEGSKA (reference sequence). V lost 0 bases and J lost 7, with 6 bases in between. The CDR3 is 12 amino acids.

The genes are TRBV20-1 and TRBJ2-4; possibly TRBD2 for D (5 bases). CDR3 length equals 13 residues. V was trimmed by 2 bases and J by 9 bases, leaving 14 bases between them. Germline CDR1 DFQATT, CDR2 SNEGSKA (reference sequence). The CDR3 sequence is CSARFQSEGIQYF. The CDR3 DNA is TGCAGTGCTAGATTCCAGTCCGAGGGCATTCAGTACTTC.

There are a few counts of this clonotype. The gene calls are TRBV29-1 and TRBJ2-1, with D perhaps matching TRBD1 (6 bases). This CDR3 spans 13 amino acids. With 4 bases removed from V and 5 bases from J, the gap between germline ends came to 12 bases. From germline, CDR1 is SQVTM and CDR2 ANQGSEA. Here the CDR3 DNA reads TGCAGCGTTGGGGGGACAAAAGACAATGAGCAGTTCTTC. Its translation: CSVGGTKDNEQFF.

The chain carries TRBV28 and TRBJ1-2, with D tentatively TRBD1 (5 bases). V gave up 6 bases and J gave up 8 bases, with 16 bases separating them. CDR1 is MDHEN, CDR2 SYDVKM, per germline. The CDR3 loop spans 13 amino acids. The CDR3 loop reads CASRPPTDGGYTF. CDR3 bases: TGTGCCAGCAGGCCCCCGACAGACGGCGGCTACACCTTC.

On this clonotype: This may be a read error, as it is one base from a much larger clone. This chain connects TRBV29-1 to TRBJ2-2; D is uncertain. The CDR3 runs 14 residues. V was shortened by 4 bases and J by 1 base, with 10 bases between the two germline ends. Germline V gene lookup returns CDR1 SQVTM and CDR2 ANQGSEA. CDR3 loop: CSVVPNRNTGELFF. The CDR3, as DNA: TGCAGCGTTGTTCCCAACCGGAACACCGGGGAGCTGTTTTTT.

This clonotype has at least ten counts. V and J are TRBV12-3 or TRBV12-4 and TRBJ1-1; D perhaps matches TRBD1 (6 bases). The CDR3 runs to 14 residues. Trimming stripped 6 bases from V and 1 base from J, with 12 bases between. Here the CDR3 reads CASSGTQGNTEAFF. CDR3 nucleotide sequence: TGTGCCAGCAGCGGGACACAGGGGAACACTGAAGCTTTCTTT.

This clonotype was counted only a few times. The chain employs TRBV10-3 and TRBJ2-3; D might be TRBD2 (6 bases). The germline gives CDR1 ENHRY, CDR2 SYGVKD. V lost 4 bases and J lost 3, with 8 bases in between. The CDR3 sequence is 13 residues long. CDR3 amino acids: CAISGGTTDTQYF. The CDR3 coding sequence is TGTGCCATCAGTGGTGGGACTACAGATACGCAGTATTTT.

This clonotype was counted a few times. V is TRBV7-2 and J is TRBJ2-1, with a weak D call TRBD1 (6 bases). Trimming left V 6 bases short and J 6 bases short, with 15 bases between. The CDR3 length is 14 residues. CDR1 is SGHTA, CDR2 FQGNSA, per germline. The DNA for the CDR3 is TGTGCCAGCAGACTACCCGGGACACGCAATGAGCAGTTCTTC. Encoded protein: CASRLPGTRNEQFF. Full variable domain (rest looked up from reference TRBV7-2 and TRBJ2-1): GAGVSQSPSNKVTEKGKDVELRCDPISGHTALYWYRQSLGQGLEFLIYFQGNSAPDKSGLPSDRFSAERTGGSVSTLTIQRTQQEDSAVYLCASRLPGTRNEQFFGPGTRLTVL.

The genes are TRBV6-2 or TRBV6-3 and TRBJ2-1; 10 nucleotides line up with TRBD2. J lost 4 bases, V lost 0 bases, and 18 bases had no gene match. Per germline, CDR1 MNHEY and CDR2 SVGEGT. This CDR3 is built from 21 residues. The CDR3 loop reads CASSYSSWTGYTSGTYNEQFF. The CDR3 coding sequence is TGTGCCAGCAGTTACTCGAGCTGGACAGGGTATACTAGCGGGACTTACAATGAGCAGTTCTTC.

The chain couples TRBV12-3 or TRBV12-4 to TRBJ2-7, with TRBD2 matching 7 bases. This CDR3 comprises 16 residues. With 0 bases clipped from V and 6 bases from J, the junction kept 11 bases outside the gene matches. CDR3 protein: CASSLAFGLVGVEQYF. The CDR3 region has the DNA TGTGCCAGCAGTTTAGCGTTCGGACTAGTGGGAGTCGAGCAGTACTTC.

V is TRBV6-5 and J is TRBJ1-5, with a tentative D call TRBD1 (6 bases). This CDR3 has 14 amino acids. V lost 6 bases, J lost 6 bases, and 15 bases lay in between. Germline lookup yields CDR1 MNHEY and CDR2 SVGAGI. The CDR3 DNA reads TGTGCCAGCAGCCTTACGGGGGGCAGTCAGCCCCAGCATTTT. It codes for CASSLTGGSQPQHF.

Ten or more counts support this clonotype. The chain carries TRBV20-1 and TRBJ1-1, with a weak D call TRBD1 (6 bases). The germline CDR1 and CDR2 sequences are DFQATT and SNEGSKA (reference sequence). The germline V and J ends were trimmed by 3 bases and 4 bases, with 12 bases remaining between them. The CDR3 runs to 13 residues. The CDR3 protein is CSASRQGTTEAFF. The CDR3 region has the DNA TGCAGTGCTAGCAGGCAGGGGACCACTGAAGCTTTCTTT.

The chain has TRBV7-2 and TRBJ1-1; D is unresolved. V shed 1 base and J shed 2 bases, with 11 bases lying between them. This CDR3 contains 15 residues. Germline values: CDR1 SGHTA, CDR2 FQGNSA. This chain's CDR3 is CASSLVTTSNTEAFF. DNA of the CDR3: TGTGCCAGCAGCTTAGTTACCACCTCAAACACTGAAGCTTTCTTT.

This chain uses TRBV5-4 with TRBJ2-5, with 9 bases identical to TRBD2. This CDR3 comprises 15 residues. V trimming: 2 bases; J trimming: 6 bases; junction bases outside the gene matches: 8. Germline CDR1 reads SGHNT; CDR2 reads YYREEE (reference sequence). The CDR3 nucleotides are TGTGCCAGCAGCTTCGGAGTAGCGGGGGATAAGACCCAGTACTTC. It specifies CASSFGVAGDKTQYF.

This chain joins TRBV27 and TRBJ1-2, with 9 bases lining up with TRBD1. The CDR3 contains 15 residues. The V and J ends lost 2 bases and 4 bases, in that order; junction bases with no gene match: 5. The germline V gene has CDR1 MNHEY and CDR2 SMNVEV (reference sequence). The CDR3 DNA is TGTGCCAGCAGTTTAACTGGACAGGGGCCCTATGGCTACACCTTC. Its translation: CASSLTGQGPYGYTF.

This clonotype was seen a handful of times. V is TRBV6-5 and J is TRBJ2-7; unclear D gene. Per the germline V gene, CDR1 is MNHEY and CDR2 is SVGAGI. The length of the CDR3 is 13 residues. Trimming took off 9 bases at V and 0 bases at J, with 12 bases between the two ends. CDR3 DNA sequence: TGTGCCAGAGGGAACGGAAGCTCCTACGAGCAGTACTTC. Translation: CARGNGSSYEQYF.